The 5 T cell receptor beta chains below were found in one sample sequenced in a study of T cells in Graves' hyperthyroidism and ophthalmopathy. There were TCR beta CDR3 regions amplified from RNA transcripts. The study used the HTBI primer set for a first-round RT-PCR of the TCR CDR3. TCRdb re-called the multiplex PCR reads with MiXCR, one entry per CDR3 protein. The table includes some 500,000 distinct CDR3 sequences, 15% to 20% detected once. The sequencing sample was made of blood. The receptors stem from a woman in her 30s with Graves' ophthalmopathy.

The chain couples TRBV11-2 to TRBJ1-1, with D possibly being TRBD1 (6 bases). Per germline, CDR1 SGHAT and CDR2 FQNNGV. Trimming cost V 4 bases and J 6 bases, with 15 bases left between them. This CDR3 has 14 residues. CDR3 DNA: TGTGCCAGCAGCTGGAACAGGGAGGTGGCTGAAGCTTTCTTT. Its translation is CASSWNREVAEAFF. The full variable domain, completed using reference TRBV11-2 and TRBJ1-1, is EAGVAQSPRYKIIEKRQSVAFWCNPISGHATLYWYQQILGQGPKLLIQFQNNGVVDDSQLPKDRFSAERLKGVDSTLKIQPAKLEDSAVYLCASSWNREVAEAFFGQGTRLTVV.

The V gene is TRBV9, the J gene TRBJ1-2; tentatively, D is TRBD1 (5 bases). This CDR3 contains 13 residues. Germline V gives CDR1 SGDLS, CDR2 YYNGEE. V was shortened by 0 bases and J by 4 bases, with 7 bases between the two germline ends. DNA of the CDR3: TGTGCCAGCAGCGTAGCGAGGGGCTATGGCTACACCTTC. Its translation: CASSVARGYGYTF.

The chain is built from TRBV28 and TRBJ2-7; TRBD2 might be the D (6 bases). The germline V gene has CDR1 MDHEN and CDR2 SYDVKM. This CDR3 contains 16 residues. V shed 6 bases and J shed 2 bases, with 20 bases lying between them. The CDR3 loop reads CASRGLAGILAYEQYF. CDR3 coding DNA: TGTGCCAGCAGGGGACTGGCGGGAATACTAGCCTACGAGCAGTACTTC. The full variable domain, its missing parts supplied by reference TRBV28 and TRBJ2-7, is DVKVTQSSRYLVKRTGEKVFLECVQDMDHENMFWYRQDPGLGLRLIYFSYDVKMKEKGDIPEGYSVSREKKERFSLILESASTNQTSMYLCASRGLAGILAYEQYFGPGTRLTVT.

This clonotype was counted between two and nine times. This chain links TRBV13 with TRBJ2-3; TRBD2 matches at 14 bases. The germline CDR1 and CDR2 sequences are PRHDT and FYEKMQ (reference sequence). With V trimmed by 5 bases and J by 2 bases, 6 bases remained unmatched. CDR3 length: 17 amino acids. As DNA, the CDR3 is TGTGCCAGCAGCCCGGGACTAGCGGGGGCCTACACAGATACGCAGTATTTT. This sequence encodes CASSPGLAGAYTDTQYF.

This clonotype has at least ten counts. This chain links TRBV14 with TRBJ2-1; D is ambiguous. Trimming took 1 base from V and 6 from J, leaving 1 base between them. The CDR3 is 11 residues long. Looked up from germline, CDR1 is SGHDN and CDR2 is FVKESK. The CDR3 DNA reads TGTGCCAGCAGCCAAGTCAATGAGCAGTTCTTC. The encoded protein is CASSQVNEQFF.